Following are 26 T cell receptor beta chains from one sample sequenced in a study of blood T cell repertoires in COVID-19. Using immunoSEQ multiplex PCR, the repertoire was profiled, and TCRdb retains in-frame clones only, with some absent. The sample records 110,000 or so clones, roughly four fifths being singletons. Sequencing was performed on peripheral blood. These TCRs come from an older woman with acute or convalescent COVID-19.

The rearrangement uses TRBV6-5 and TRBJ2-7; 8 nucleotides match TRBD1. The CDR3 loop spans 14 amino acids. The germline V gene has CDR1 MNHEY and CDR2 SVGAGI. The V and J ends lost 2 bases and 2 bases, in that order; junction bases with no gene match: 2. The CDR3 here is CASSYAGGAYEQYF. As DNA, the CDR3 is TGTGCCAGCAGTTACGCAGGGGGCGCCTACGAGCAGTACTTC.

CDR3 DNA sequence: TGTGCCAGCAGCCCGACATACACTTTTTCTGGAAACACCATATATTTT. This encodes CASSPTYTFSGNTIYF. J is TRBJ1-3 and V is TRBV7-9, with D unclear. This CDR3 spans 16 amino acids. Germline CDR1 SEHNR, CDR2 FQNEAQ (reference sequence). V lost 5 bases to trimming and J lost 1 base, with 15 bases between them.

J is TRBJ1-4 and V is TRBV27, with D perhaps TRBD1 (5 bases). V lost 6 bases and J 3 bases, leaving 14 bases between the germline ends. This CDR3 spans 15 amino acids. Germline CDR1 reads MNHEY; CDR2 reads SMNVEV (reference sequence). DNA for the CDR3: TGTGCCAGCAGATCTGGGGCCGCGGCTAATGAAAAACTGTTTTTT. It is translated as CASRSGAAANEKLFF.

The rearrangement uses TRBV5-1 and TRBJ1-4; 9 bases align to TRBD1. In germline, CDR1 is SGHRS, CDR2 YFSETQ. V was clipped by 3 bases and J by 6 bases; unmatched bases: 3. The CDR3 runs to 14 residues. Here the CDR3 DNA reads TGCGCCAGCAGCTCGACAGGGGGGGATGAAAAACTGTTTTTT. Protein product: CASSSTGGDEKLFF.

The genes are TRBV11-2 and TRBJ2-1; weak D call: TRBD1 (5 bases). V dropped 5 bases and J dropped 6 bases, with 17 bases sitting between them. CDR1 and CDR2 from the germline V gene are SGHAT and FQNNGV. This CDR3 has 15 residues. CDR3 nucleotides: TGTGCCAGCAGCCAGACGCGGTATCAGGGCAATGAGCAGTTCTTC. It encodes CASSQTRYQGNEQFF.

As for this clone: This same CDR3 is encoded by further DNA sequences in the sample. V gene TRBV3-1 (or the pseudogene TRBV3-2) combines with J gene TRBJ1-3; D remains ambiguous. Per the germline V gene, CDR1 is LGHDT and CDR2 is YNNKEL (reference sequence). CDR3 length equals 13 residues. The V gene lost 1 base and the J gene lost 2 bases, with 3 bases spanning the gap. The CDR3 DNA reads TGTGCCAGCAGCCAAGGTACTGGAAACACCATATATTTT. Translation gives CASSQGTGNTIYF.

The chain has TRBV4-3 and TRBJ1-5; D gene uncertain. Looked up from germline, CDR1 is LGHNA and CDR2 is YSLEER. Trimming took 1 base from V and 0 from J, leaving 22 bases between them. The CDR3 has 20 amino acids. The CDR3 is CASSQGFKDGRAHSNQPQHF. The CDR3 nucleotides read TGCGCCAGCAGCCAAGGGTTTAAGGACGGGCGGGCCCATAGCAATCAGCCCCAGCATTTT.

The chain employs TRBV2 and TRBJ2-7; 9 bases fit TRBD2. Germline V lookup: CDR1 SNHLY, CDR2 FYNNEI. With V trimmed by 4 bases and J by 3 bases, 4 bases remained unmatched. The CDR3 consists of 14 residues. This CDR3 is CASSALAGNYEQYV. The CDR3 DNA follows: TGTGCCAGCAGTGCCCTAGCGGGGAACTACGAGCAGTACGTC.

This sequence joins TRBV7-9 and TRBJ2-2; the match to TRBD1 covers 7 bases. Looked up from germline, CDR1 is SEHNR and CDR2 is FQNEAQ (reference sequence). J gave up 2 bases and V 5 bases, and 14 bases lay outside the gene matches. The CDR3 consists of 18 residues. In DNA, the CDR3 is TGTGCCAGCAGCCGTCCCGGACAGGCCCCTTCTAACACCGGGGAGCTGTTTTTT. This translates into CASSRPGQAPSNTGELFF.

The chain carries TRBV28 and TRBJ1-2; D is possibly TRBD1 (5 bases). This CDR3 has 14 residues. Between the trimmed V and J ends, which lost 7 bases and 2 bases, there was a span of 14 bases. Germline V gives CDR1 MDHEN, CDR2 SYDVKM. The CDR3 DNA reads TGTGCCAGCACCCGGGGGTTTGGGAACTATGGCTACACCTTC. It encodes CASTRGFGNYGYTF.

This clone was counted once. J is TRBJ1-1 and V is TRBV11-3, with TRBD1 matching over 7 bases. CDR1 SGHNT and CDR2 YENEEA come from the germline V gene. V gave up 5 bases and J gave up 5 bases; unmatched junction bases: 17. There are 17 residues in the CDR3. For the CDR3, the DNA is TGTGCCAGCAGCCTAACGACCCAGGGGGAAGAAAGGACTGAAGCTTTCTTT. Translating gives CASSLTTQGEERTEAFF. The whole variable domain, remainder taken from reference TRBV11-3 and TRBJ1-1, is EAGVVQSPRYKIIEKKQPVAFWCNPISGHNTLYWYLQNLGQGPELLIRYENEEAVDDSQLPKDRFSAERLKGVDSTLKIQPAELGDSAVYLCASSLTTQGEERTEAFFGQGTRLTVV.

The V gene is TRBV7-8, the J gene TRBJ2-2; D unclear. Trimming took 2 bases from V and 4 from J, leaving 14 bases between them. The germline gives CDR1 SGHVS, CDR2 FQNEAQ. The CDR3 has 16 residues. The CDR3 bases are TGTGCCAGCAGCTTACCTTTAAGACTTTCCACCGGGGAGCTGTTTTTT. It specifies CASSLPLRLSTGELFF.

This clone was recorded a few times. The V and J genes are TRBV28 and TRBJ1-6; a weak D match, TRBD1 (5 bases). Per germline, CDR1 MDHEN and CDR2 SYDVKM. Trimming left V 3 bases short and J 9 bases short, with 12 bases between. This CDR3 has 14 residues. The CDR3: CASSLPGRSSPLHF. The CDR3, as DNA: TGTGCCAGCAGTTTGCCAGGGCGGAGTTCACCCCTCCACTTT. Full variable domain (missing parts from reference TRBV28 and TRBJ1-6): DVKVTQSSRYLVKRTGEKVFLECVQDMDHENMFWYRQDPGLGLRLIYFSYDVKMKEKGDIPEGYSVSREKKERFSLILESASTNQTSMYLCASSLPGRSSPLHFGNGTRLTVT.

This chain connects TRBV6-6 to TRBJ2-7, with D tentatively TRBD1 (6 bases). Trimming removed 4 bases from V and 7 bases from J, with 14 bases in between. In germline, CDR1 is MNHNY, CDR2 SVGAGI (reference sequence). This CDR3 contains 13 residues. The CDR3 DNA reads TGTGCCAGCAGTTCAACAGGGCTGGGGGAGCAGTACTTC. Its protein is CASSSTGLGEQYF.

The chain uses TRBV3-1 (or the pseudogene TRBV3-2) and TRBJ1-3; TRBD1 matches 7 bases. The CDR3 extends over 14 amino acids. Unmatched junction bases numbered 8, after V lost 1 base and J lost 11 bases. From germline, CDR1 is LGHDT and CDR2 YNNKEL (reference sequence). Written as DNA, the CDR3 is TGTGCCAGCAGCCAAGCTAACAGGGGCTACGCCATATATTTT. Translated, it gives CASSQANRGYAIYF.

The rearrangement uses TRBV14 and TRBJ2-1; 7 positions agree with TRBD2. Germline lookup yields CDR1 SGHDN and CDR2 FVKESK. This CDR3 contains 15 residues. V dropped 1 base and J dropped 6; count of bases not matched to a gene: 6. CDR3 DNA sequence: TGTGCCAGCAGCCAAGGACTAGCAAGGGTCAATGAGCAGTTCTTC. It encodes CASSQGLARVNEQFF.

V and J are TRBV10-3 and TRBJ1-2, with TRBD1 matching over 7 bases. Germline V gene sequence: CDR1 ENHRY, CDR2 SYGVKD. V lost 6 bases and J lost 7; bases outside the gene matches: 8. The CDR3 consists of 13 residues. The CDR3 protein is CAIRADRARGYTF. CDR3 in DNA: TGTGCCATCAGGGCAGACAGGGCGCGTGGCTACACCTTC.

This clone is a singleton in its sample. The rearrangement uses TRBV5-1 and TRBJ2-6; 10 bases agree with TRBD1. J gave up 0 bases and V 9 bases, and 15 bases lay outside the gene matches. CDR3 length equals 19 residues. Germline loops: CDR1 SGHRS, CDR2 YFSETQ. The CDR3 nucleotides are TGCGCCACCCAGCCCCGGGGACAGGGGCCGCTCTCTGGGGCCAACGTCCTGACTTTC. It codes for CATQPRGQGPLSGANVLTF.

Only one count was recorded for this clone. The chain employs TRBV6-2 or TRBV6-3 and TRBJ2-7, with 16 bases identical to TRBD2. Germline V gives CDR1 MNHEY, CDR2 SVGEGT. Trimming cost V 6 bases and J 4 bases; bases outside gene matches: 12. The CDR3 sequence is 18 residues long. The CDR3 is CASSRGTSGRDLVYEQYF. CDR3 nucleotides: TGTGCCAGCAGCCGAGGGACTAGCGGGAGGGATCTAGTGTACGAGCAGTACTTC.

J is TRBJ2-2 and V is TRBV19, with 11 bases that match TRBD2. This CDR3 contains 17 residues. The germline V gene encodes CDR1 LNHDA and CDR2 SQIVND (reference sequence). V trimming: 5 bases; J trimming: 8 bases; junction bases outside the gene matches: 13. The CDR3 here is CASSVPGLAVKLGELFF. CDR3 sequence (DNA): TGTGCCAGTAGTGTACCGGGACTAGCGGTAAAATTGGGGGAGCTGTTTTTT.

This clone has just a few counts. The chain carries TRBV6-4 and TRBJ2-6; no definite D call. Germline V gives CDR1 MRHNA, CDR2 SNTAGT. V lost 4 bases to trimming and J lost 0 bases, with 4 bases between them. The CDR3 length is 14 residues. This chain's CDR3 is CASSVNSGANVLTF. In nucleotides, the CDR3 is TGTGCCAGCAGTGTAAACTCTGGGGCCAACGTCCTGACTTTC.

This clone was seen a single time. The chain carries TRBV19 and TRBJ1-1; D unresolved. The CDR3 spans 15 residues. Germline CDR1 is LNHDA and CDR2 is SQIVND (reference sequence). The V and J ends lost 5 bases and 5 bases respectively, with 18 bases between them. CDR3 DNA sequence: TGTGCCAGTAGTCCGTGGACGGTTGGAGGAACTGAAGCTTTCTTT. Translated: CASSPWTVGGTEAFF. Based on the CDR3 plus reference TRBV19 and TRBJ1-1, the full variable domain is DGGITQSPKYLFRKEGQNVTLSCEQNLNHDAMYWYRQDPGQGLRLIYYSQIVNDFQKGDIAEGYSVSREKKESFPLTVTSAQKNPTAFYLCASSPWTVGGTEAFFGQGTRLTVV.

This clone was found many times. The chain links TRBV6-4 to TRBJ2-6; D is unresolved. The CDR3 covers 15 residues. Germline V CDR1 and CDR2: MRHNA, SNTAGT. Trimming removed 0 bases at V and 3 bases at J, with 6 bases between. This CDR3 reads CASSDSRHGANVLTF. The CDR3 DNA reads TGTGCCAGCAGTGACTCGAGGCATGGGGCCAACGTCCTGACTTTC.

The chain couples TRBV27 to TRBJ1-4; 8 nucleotides line up with TRBD1. With 8 bases clipped from V and 8 bases from J, the junction kept 7 bases outside the gene matches. Germline lookup yields CDR1 MNHEY and CDR2 SMNVEV (reference sequence). The CDR3 has 13 amino acids. The CDR3 DNA reads as TGTGCCAGCGGGGACAGGCCTATCGAAAAACTGTTTTTT. Its protein product is CASGDRPIEKLFF.

The V and J genes are TRBV6-5 and TRBJ1-1; the D gene is possibly TRBD1 (6 bases). V lost 2 bases and J lost 1, with 14 bases in between. The CDR3 length is 16 residues. From germline, CDR1 is MNHEY and CDR2 SVGAGI. This CDR3 is CASSYRGQFGNTEAFF. The CDR3 bases are TGTGCCAGCAGTTACCGCGGACAGTTTGGGAACACTGAAGCTTTCTTT.

The chain has TRBV5-4 and TRBJ2-2; a weak D match, TRBD1 (6 bases). This CDR3 is 15 amino acids long. Germline-derived CDR1 and CDR2 are SGHNT and YYREEE (reference sequence). Trimming stripped 4 bases from V and 4 bases from J, with 14 bases between. Here the CDR3 DNA reads TGTGCCAGCAGCGGAACAGGGTTGAGCACCGGGGAGCTGTTTTTT. Its protein product is CASSGTGLSTGELFF.